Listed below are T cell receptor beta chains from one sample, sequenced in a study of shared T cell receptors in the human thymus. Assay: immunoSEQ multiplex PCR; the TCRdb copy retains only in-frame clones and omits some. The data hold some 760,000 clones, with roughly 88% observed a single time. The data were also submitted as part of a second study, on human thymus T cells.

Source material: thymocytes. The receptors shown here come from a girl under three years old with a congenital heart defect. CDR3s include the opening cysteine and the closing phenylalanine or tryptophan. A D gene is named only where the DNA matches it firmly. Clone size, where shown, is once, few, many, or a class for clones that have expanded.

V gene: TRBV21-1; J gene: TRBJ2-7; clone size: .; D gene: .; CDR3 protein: CASSKAGVGNRGGSYEQYF
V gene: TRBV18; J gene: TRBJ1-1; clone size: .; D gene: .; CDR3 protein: CASSPGGGNTEAFF
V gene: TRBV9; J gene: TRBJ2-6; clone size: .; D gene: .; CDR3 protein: CASSEQEPGANVLTF
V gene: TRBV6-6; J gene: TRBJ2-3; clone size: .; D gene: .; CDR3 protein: CASSRGGQGIDF
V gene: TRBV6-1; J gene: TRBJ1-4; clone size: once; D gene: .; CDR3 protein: CASSERGIYEKLFF
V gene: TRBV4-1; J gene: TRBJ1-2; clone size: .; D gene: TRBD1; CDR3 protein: CASSSQGHGYTF
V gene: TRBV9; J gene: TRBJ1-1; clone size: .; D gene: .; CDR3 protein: CASSAGFDTEAFF
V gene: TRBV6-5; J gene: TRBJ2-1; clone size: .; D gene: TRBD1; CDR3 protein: CASSTTGTGLGEQFF
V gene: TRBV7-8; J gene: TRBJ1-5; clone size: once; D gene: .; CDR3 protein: CASSLAPYRRGQLSNQPQHF
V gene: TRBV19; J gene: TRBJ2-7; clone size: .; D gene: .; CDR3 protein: CASKARVKGPYYEQYF
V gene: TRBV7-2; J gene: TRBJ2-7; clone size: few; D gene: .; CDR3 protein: CASSLEVGRAWEQYF
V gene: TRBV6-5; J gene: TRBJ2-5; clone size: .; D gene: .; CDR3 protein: CASSYHQDLLKETQYF
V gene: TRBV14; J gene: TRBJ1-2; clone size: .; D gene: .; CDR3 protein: CASSQGRKGVNYGYTF
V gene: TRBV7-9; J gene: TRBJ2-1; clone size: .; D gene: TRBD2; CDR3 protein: CASSFPLGGGRNEQFF
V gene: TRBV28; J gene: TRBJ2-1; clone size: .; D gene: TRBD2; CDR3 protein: CASGEPGLAGLGEQFF
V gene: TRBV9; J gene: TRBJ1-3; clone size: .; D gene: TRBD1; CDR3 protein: CASSSGQGANTIYF
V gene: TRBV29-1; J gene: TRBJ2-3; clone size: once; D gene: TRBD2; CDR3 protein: CSVEGTSGGLSTDTQYF
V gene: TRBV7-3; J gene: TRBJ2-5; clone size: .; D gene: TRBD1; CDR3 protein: CASSQGAGRGETQYF
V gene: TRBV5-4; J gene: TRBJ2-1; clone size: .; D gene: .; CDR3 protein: CASSWPHGDISNEQFF
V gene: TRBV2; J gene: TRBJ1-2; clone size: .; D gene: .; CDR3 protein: CASSADIRALFYGYTF
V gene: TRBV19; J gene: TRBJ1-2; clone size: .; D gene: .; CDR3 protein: CASRPLGDYGYTF
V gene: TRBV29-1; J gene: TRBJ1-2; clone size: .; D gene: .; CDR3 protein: CSVDLRGHLEYGYTF
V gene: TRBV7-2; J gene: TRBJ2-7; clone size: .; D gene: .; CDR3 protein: CASTLDSTYWYEQYF
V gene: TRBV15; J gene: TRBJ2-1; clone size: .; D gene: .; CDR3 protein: CATSRGGMRDYEQFF
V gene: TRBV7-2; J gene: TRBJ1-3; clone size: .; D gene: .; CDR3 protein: CASSLGVGDGNTIYF
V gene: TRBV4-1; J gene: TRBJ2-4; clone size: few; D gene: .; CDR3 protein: CASSQDSGRGDLGSKNIQYF
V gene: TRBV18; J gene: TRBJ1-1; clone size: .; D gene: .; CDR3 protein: CASSPHPLDRGSRLGKAFF
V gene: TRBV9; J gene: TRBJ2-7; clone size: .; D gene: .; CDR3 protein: CASSVDSTLLRGKMYEQYF
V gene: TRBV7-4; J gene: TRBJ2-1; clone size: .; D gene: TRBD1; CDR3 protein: CASSLYTGVYNEQFF
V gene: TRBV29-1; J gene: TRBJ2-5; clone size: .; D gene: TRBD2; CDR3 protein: CSDLGLAGAPSLETQYF
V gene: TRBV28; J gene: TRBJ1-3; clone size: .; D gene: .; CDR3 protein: CASSLHRSSSGNTIYF
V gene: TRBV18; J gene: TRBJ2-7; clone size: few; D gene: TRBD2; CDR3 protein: CASSPSAGEDYEQYF
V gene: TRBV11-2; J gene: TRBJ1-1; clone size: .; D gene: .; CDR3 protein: CASSLEGAGDTEAFF
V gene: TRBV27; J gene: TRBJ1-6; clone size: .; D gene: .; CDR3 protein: CASFGGSYNSPLHF
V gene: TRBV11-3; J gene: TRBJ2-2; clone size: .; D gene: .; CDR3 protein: CASSLAAGELFF
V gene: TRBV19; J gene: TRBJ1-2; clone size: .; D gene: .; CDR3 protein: CASSINGPNVEFGYGYTF
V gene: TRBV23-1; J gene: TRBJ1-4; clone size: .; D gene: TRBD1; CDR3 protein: CASSQPDRGDFGNNEKLFF
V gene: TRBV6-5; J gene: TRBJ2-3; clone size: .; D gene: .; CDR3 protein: CASSYTQGPDTQYF
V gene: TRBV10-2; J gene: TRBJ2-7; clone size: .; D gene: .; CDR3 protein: CASSESGRERAQGCMPEQYF
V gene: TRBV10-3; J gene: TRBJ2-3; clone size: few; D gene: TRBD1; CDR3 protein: CAARPGTEDTDTQYF
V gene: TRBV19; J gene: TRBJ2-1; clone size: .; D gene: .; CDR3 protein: CASNGGNGSSYNEQFF
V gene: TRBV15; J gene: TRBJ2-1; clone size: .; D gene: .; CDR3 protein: CATSRDSNRDNEQFF
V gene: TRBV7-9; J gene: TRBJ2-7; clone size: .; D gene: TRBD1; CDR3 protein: CASSRPGQSYEQYF
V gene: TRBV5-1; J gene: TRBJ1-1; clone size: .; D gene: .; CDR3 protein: CASSWGSKKAEAFF
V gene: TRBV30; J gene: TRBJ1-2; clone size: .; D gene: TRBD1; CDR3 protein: CAWRGTDSYGYTF
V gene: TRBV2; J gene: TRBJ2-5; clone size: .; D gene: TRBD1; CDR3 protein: CASNGTDPQETQYF
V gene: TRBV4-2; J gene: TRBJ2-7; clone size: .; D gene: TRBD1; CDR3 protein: CASSQDRQGRYEQYF
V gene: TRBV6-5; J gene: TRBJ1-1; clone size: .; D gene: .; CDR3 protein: CASSYVEAGTEAFF
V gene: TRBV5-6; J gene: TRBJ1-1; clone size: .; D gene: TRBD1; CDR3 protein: CASSQPDRGTEAFF
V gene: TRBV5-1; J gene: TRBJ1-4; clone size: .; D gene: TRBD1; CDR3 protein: CASSCTGAFDEKLFF
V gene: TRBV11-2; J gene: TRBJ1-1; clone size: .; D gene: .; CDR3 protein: CASSSPRGNTEAFF
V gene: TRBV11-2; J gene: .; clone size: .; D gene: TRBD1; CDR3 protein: CASSSSPNRGLASYEQYF
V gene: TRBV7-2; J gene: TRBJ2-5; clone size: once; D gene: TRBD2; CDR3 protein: CASSLGIAGKMAQYF
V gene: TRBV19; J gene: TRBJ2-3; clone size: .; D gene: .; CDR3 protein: CASSTNSAYTDTQYF
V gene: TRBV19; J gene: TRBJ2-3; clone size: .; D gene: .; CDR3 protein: CASSIGASRDTQYF
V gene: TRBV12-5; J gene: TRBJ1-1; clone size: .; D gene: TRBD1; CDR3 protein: CASGLTPGTGPTEAFF